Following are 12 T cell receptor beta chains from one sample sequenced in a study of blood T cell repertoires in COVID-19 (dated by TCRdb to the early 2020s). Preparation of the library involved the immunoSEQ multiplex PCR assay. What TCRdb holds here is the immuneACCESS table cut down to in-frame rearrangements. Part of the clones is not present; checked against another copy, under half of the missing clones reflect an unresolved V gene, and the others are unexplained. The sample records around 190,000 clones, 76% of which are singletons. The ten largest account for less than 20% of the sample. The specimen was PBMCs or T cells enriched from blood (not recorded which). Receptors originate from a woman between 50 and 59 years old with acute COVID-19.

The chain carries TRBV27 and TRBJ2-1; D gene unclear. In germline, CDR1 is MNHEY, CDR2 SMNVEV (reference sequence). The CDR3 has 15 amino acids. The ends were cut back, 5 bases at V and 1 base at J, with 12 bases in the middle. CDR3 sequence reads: CASSPAELSYNEQFF. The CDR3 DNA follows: TGTGCCAGCAGTCCCGCCGAACTATCCTACAATGAGCAGTTCTTC.

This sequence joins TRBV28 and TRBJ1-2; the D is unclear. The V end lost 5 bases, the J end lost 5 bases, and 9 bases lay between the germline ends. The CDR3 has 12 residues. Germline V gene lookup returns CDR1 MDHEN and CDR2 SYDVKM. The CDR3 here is CASSPDSYGYTF. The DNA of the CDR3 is TGTGCCAGCAGTCCAGACTCTTATGGCTACACCTTC.

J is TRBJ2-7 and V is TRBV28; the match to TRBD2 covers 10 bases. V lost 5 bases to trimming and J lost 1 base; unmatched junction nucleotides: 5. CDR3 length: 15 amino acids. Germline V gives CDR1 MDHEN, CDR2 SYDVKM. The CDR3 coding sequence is TGTGCCAGCAGTCGCCTAGCGGGGGAATCCTACGAGCAGTACGTC. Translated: CASSRLAGESYEQYV.

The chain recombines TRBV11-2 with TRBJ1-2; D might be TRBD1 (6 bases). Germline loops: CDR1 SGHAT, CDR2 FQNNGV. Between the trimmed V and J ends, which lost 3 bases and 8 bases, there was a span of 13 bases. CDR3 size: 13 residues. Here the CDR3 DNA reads TGTGCCAGCAGCTTCTCAGGGGTCGAAGGCTACACCTTC. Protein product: CASSFSGVEGYTF.

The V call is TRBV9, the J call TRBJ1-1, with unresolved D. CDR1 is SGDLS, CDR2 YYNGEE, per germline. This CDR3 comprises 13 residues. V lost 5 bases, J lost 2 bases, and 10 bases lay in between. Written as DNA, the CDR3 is TGTGCCAGCAGAGCTGTAGTAAACACTGAAGCTTTCTTT. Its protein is CASRAVVNTEAFF.

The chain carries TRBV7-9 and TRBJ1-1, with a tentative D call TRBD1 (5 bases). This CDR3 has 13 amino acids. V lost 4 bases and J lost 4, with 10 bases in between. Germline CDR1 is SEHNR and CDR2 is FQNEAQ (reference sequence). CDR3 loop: CASSSYRLTEAFF. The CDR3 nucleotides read TGTGCCAGCAGCTCGTACAGGCTCACTGAAGCTTTCTTT. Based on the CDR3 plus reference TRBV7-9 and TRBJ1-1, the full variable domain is DTGVSQNPRHKITKRGQNVTFRCDPISEHNRLYWYRQTLGQGPEFLTYFQNEAQLEKSRLLSDRFSAERPKGSFSTLEIQRTEQGDSAMYLCASSSYRLTEAFFGQGTRLTVV.

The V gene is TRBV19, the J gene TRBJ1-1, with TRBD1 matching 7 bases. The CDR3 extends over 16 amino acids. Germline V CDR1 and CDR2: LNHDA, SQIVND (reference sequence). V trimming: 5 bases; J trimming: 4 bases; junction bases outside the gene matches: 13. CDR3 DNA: TGTGCCAGTAGTCCCCCAGGCCCCACAGGGGCCACTGAAGCTTTCTTT. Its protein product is CASSPPGPTGATEAFF.

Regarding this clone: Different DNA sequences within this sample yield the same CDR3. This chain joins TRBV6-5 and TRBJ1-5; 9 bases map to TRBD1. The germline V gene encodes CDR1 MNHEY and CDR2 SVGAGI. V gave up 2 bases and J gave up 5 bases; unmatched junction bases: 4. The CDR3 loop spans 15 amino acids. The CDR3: CASSYTWTGDQPQHF. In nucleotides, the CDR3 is TGTGCCAGCAGTTACACATGGACAGGGGATCAGCCCCAGCATTTT.

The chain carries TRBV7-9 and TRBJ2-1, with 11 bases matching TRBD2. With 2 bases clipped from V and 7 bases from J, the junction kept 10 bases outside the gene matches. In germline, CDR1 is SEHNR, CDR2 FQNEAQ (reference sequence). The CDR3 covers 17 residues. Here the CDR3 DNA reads TGTGCCAGCAGCTTATTTGGCGGGACTAGCGGATCTAATGAGCAGTTCTTC. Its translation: CASSLFGGTSGSNEQFF.

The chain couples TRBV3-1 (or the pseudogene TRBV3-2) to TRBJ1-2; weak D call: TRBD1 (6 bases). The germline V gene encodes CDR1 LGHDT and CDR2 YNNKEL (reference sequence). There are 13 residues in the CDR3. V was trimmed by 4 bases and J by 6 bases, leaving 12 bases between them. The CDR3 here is CASSRQDVNGYTF. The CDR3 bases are TGTGCCAGCAGCCGACAGGATGTGAATGGCTACACCTTC.

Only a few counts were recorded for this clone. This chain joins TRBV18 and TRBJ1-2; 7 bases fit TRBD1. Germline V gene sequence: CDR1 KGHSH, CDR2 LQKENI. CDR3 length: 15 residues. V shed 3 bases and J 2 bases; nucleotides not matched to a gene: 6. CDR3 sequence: CASSPSGTANYGYTF. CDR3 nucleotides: TGTGCCAGCTCACCTTCCGGGACAGCGAACTATGGCTACACCTTC.

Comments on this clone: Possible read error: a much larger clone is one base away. The CDR3 sequence is CASNHPQAGVDTQYF. The CDR3 DNA reads as TGTGCCAGCAATCATCCCCAAGCGGGGGTAGATACGCAGTATTTT. The V and J genes are TRBV28 and TRBJ2-3; TRBD2 matches 8 bases. The CDR3 is 15 residues long. The V gene end was trimmed by 7 bases and the J gene end by 5 bases; junction bases not matched to a gene: 11. CDR1 is MDHEN and CDR2 is SYDVKM in the germline V gene.